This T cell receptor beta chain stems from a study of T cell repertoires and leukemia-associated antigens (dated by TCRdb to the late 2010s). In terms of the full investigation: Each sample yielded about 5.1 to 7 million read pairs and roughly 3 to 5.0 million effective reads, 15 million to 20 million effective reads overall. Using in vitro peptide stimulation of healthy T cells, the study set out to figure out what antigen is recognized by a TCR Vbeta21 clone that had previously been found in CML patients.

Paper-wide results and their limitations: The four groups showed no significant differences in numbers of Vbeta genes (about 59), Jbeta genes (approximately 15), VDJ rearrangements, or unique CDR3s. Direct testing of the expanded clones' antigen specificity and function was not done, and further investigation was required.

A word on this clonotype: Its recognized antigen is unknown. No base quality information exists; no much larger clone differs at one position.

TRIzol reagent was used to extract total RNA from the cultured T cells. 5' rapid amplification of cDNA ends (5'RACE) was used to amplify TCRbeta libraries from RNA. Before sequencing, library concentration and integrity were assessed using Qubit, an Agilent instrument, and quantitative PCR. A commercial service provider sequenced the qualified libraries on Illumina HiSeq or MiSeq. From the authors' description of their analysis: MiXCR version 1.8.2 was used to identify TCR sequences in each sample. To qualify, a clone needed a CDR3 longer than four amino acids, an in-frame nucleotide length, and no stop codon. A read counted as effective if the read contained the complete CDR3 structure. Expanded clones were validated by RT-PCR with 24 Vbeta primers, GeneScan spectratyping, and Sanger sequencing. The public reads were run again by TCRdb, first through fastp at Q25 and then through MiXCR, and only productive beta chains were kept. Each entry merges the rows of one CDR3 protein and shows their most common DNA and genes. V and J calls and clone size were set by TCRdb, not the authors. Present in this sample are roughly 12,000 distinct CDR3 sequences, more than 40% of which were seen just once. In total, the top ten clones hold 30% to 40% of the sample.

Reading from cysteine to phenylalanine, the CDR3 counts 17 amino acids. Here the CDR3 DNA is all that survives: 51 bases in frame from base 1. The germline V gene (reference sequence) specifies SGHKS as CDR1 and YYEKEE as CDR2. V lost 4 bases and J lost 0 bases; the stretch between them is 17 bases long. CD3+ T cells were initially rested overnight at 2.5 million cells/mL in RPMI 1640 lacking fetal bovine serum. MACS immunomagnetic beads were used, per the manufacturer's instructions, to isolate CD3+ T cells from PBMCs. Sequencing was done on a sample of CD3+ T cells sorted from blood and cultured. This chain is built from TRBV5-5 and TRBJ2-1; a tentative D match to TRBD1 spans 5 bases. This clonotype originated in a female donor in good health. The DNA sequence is TGTGCCAGCAGCCTGGGGCCCCCCGACAGCTCCTACAATGAGCAGTTCTTC. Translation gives CASSLGPPDSSYNEQFF.